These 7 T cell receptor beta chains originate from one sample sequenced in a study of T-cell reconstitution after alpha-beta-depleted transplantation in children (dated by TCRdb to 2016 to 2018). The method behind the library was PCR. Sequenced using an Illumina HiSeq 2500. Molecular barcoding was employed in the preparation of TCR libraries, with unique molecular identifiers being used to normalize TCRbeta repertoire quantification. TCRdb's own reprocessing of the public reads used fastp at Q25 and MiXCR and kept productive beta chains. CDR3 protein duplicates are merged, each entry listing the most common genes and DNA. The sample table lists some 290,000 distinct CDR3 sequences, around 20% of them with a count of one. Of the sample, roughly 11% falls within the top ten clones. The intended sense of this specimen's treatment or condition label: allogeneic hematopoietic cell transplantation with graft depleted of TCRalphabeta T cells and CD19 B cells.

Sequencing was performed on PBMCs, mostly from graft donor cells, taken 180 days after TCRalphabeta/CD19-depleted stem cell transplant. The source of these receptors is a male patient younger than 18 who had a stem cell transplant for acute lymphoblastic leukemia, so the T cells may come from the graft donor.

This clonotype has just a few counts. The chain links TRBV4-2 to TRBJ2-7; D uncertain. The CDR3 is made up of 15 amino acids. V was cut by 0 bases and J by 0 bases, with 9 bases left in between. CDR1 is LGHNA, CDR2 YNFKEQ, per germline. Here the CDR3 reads CASSQDGRSSYEQYF. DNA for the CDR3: TGTGCCAGCAGCCAAGATGGGCGGAGCTCCTACGAGCAGTACTTC.

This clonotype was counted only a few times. Here the CDR3 DNA reads TGCAGTGCTGCTCTAGCGTTGGATGAGCAGTTCTTC. The encoded protein is CSAALALDEQFF. The chain employs TRBV20-1 and TRBJ2-1, with D tentatively TRBD2 (6 bases). V gave up 5 bases and J gave up 8 bases, with 13 bases separating them. There are 12 residues in the CDR3. Germline V gene data show CDR1 as DFQATT and CDR2 as SNEGSKA (reference sequence).

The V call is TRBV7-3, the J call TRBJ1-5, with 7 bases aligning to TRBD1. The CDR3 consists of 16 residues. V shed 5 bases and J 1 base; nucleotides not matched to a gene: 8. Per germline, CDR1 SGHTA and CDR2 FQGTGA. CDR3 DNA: TGTGCCAGCAGCGCGACAGGGAGAATGAGCAATCAGCCCCAGCATTTT. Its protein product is CASSATGRMSNQPQHF. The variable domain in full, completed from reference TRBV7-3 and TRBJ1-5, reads GAGVSQTPSNKVTEKGKYVELRCDPISGHTALYWYRQSLGQGPEFLIYFQGTGAADDSGLPNDRFFAVRPEGSVSTLKIQRTERGDSAVYLCASSATGRMSNQPQHFGDGTRLSIL.

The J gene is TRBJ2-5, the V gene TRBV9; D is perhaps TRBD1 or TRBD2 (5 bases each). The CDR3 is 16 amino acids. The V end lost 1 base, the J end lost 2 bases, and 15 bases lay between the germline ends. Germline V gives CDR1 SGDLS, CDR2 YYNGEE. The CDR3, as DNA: TGTGCCAGCAGCGTAACCACCGGGACCGCACAAGAGACCCAGTACTTC. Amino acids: CASSVTTGTAQETQYF.

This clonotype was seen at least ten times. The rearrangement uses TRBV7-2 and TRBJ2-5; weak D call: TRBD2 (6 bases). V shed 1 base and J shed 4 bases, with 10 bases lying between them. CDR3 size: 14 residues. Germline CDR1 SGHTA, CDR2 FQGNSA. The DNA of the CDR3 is TGTGCCAGCAGCTTAGTGCTGGGGGGAGAGACCCAGTACTTC. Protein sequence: CASSLVLGGETQYF.

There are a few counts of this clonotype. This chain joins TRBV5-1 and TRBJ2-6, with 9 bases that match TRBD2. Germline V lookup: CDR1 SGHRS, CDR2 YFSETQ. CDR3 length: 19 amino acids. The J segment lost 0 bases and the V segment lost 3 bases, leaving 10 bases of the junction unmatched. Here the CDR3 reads CASSYILAGSSSGANVLTF. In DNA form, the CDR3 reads TGCGCCAGCAGCTACATACTAGCGGGCTCTTCCTCTGGGGCCAACGTCCTGACTTTC.

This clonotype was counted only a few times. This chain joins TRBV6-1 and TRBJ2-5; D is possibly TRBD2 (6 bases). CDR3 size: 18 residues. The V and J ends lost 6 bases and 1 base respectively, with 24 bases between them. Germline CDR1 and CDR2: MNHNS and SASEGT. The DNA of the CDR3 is TGTGCCAGCAGCCAGAGACTAGGCATACCACCTCTCCAAGAGACCCAGTACTTC. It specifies CASSQRLGIPPLQETQYF.